This T cell receptor beta chain was sequenced for a study of shared clonotypes between healthy human individuals (dated by TCRdb to about 2020). At the level of the whole study: Three men and a couple of women, aged 18 to 49 years, made up the cohort. Per donor, three plates each were used for CD4 naive and CD4 memory, two for CD8 naive, and one for CD8 memory. Libraries were prepared and TCR repertoires were sequenced by different laboratories using diverse techniques, in order to increase sequencing depth and limit assay-specific biases. To estimate repertoire size and how much clonotype sharing occurs between individuals, the study deeply sequenced the blood TCR repertoires of five or six healthy adults. Each donor's leukapheresis produced roughly between about 0.9 and 9.5 billion PBMCs. Points the paper makes about the study in general: Compared with non-shared clonotypes, the clonotypes found in all four sorted-subset donors had higher generation probabilities. Sharing across a few donors was observed for around 5% of naive CD4, about 4% of naive CD8, 2% to 2.5% of memory CD4, and less than 0.45% of memory CD8 clonotypes. Pairwise subsampling led to the expectation that sequencing depth would affect the degree of clonotype sharing among donors. Only blood was sampled, and tissue TCR repertoires likely differ from those in blood. Even with the large sequencing depth, rarefaction of the sorted-subset datasets indicated that sequencing was incomplete. Estimated clonotype richness was generally larger for naive than for memory subsets. The genetic and exposure-history diversity represented was limited by the small number of donors.

Using the deep immunoSEQ assay, multiplex PCR amplified TCR CDR3 regions from genomic DNA. Genomic DNA extracted from each cell subset was distributed evenly over all wells of several immunoSEQ 96-well plates, and each plate served as one replicate. For sorted subsets, each replicate PCR was loaded with 200 ng genomic DNA, equivalent to approximately 33,000 T cell genomes. Purified libraries were measured with a Qubit 3.0 fluorometer, size-checked on a Bioanalyzer 2100, and measured again with the KAPA Library Quantification kit. Every immunoSEQ 96-well plate was sequenced on a separate single-read 150-cycle Illumina NextSeq 550 flow cell. In the authors' own workflow: Because the immunoSEQ output included only junctional sequences and no quality scores, the filtering could not be the same as the filtering used for full-length reads. Sequences were annotated with PyIR, a Python wrapper for IgBLAST v1.9, and V/J genes and CDR3 were assigned using IMGT germline references. Reads were removed for weak V/J assignments (E-value above 1e-6), missing CDR3, stop codons, out-of-frame junctions, or ambiguous translated residues. A V3J clonotype was defined by an identical inferred V gene, J gene, and CDR3 amino acid sequence. Percentage overlap between repertoires was calculated by dividing the number of shared unique clonotypes by the size of the smaller repertoire. RTK rarefaction, the Chao1 estimator, and Recon v2.1 estimates of unobserved clonotypes were used to assess repertoire richness. OLGA was used to compute generation probabilities for all TCRbeta clonotypes that the gDNA method yielded from a handful of donors. The table comes from immuneACCESS by way of TCRdb, which keeps in-frame sequences with V and J called. Part of the clones is missing from these tables; in studies checked, under half for an unresolved V gene and the rest for unknown reasons. V and J calls and clone size are copied from that table; D and trimming were computed from the DNA. Here the sample has approximately 500,000 clones; almost 97% occur a single time. In total, the top ten clones hold under 0.06% of the sample.

This clone was counted once. No antigen is known for it. Qualities for individual bases were not recorded, and no much larger clone is one base off. The donors were healthy, HIV-negative adults who had no recently reported acute infections or vaccinations. Only Caucasian adults living in Nashville, Tennessee, USA were represented among the donors. CD4+ T cells were enriched through magnetic negative selection, after which naive cells were positively selected on CD45RA and the remaining negative fraction served as the memory subset. Blood was obtained by leukapheresis, after which PBMCs were separated by Ficoll-Histopaque density gradient centrifugation and cryopreserved in liquid nitrogen vapor phase. Purity and quantity of every magnetically sorted T cell population were checked by analytical flow cytometry. Each sorted fraction had its genomic DNA isolated and then quantified by UV absorbance on a Nanodrop 2000c.

CDR1 KGHSH and CDR2 LQKENI are derived from the germline V gene. The CDR3 runs 14 residues from the cysteine to the phenylalanine. Only the CDR3 portion is preserved as DNA: 42 bases, with reading frame beginning at the first base. Germline trimming: 3 bases from V, 4 bases from J; junction bases outside gene matches: 1. Sample: naive CD4+ T cells sorted from blood. The cell subset or site label on this specimen signifies: CD45RA+ positively selected. The chain joins TRBV18 to TRBJ2-3; TRBD2 fits 10 bases in the junction. This TCR came from a woman in her thirties in good health. For the CDR3, the sequence is CASSPLAGADTQYF. DNA sequence: TGTGCCAGCTCACCCCTAGCGGGAGCAGATACGCAGTATTTT.